One sample yielded the 20 T cell receptor beta chains listed below, sequenced in a study of early T cells in non-severe SARS-CoV-2 infection. From the 5' RACE reads, TCRdb called clonotypes with MiXCR, one entry per CDR3 protein. The sample records some 89,000 distinct CDR3 sequences, approximately 10% being singletons. Sequencing used whole blood, obtained at baseline. The receptors come from an adult who was a healthcare worker with PCR-confirmed SARS-CoV-2 infection or an uninfected control (not recorded which).

Only a few counts were recorded for this clonotype. The genes are TRBV30 and TRBJ2-3; 10 bases agree with TRBD1. After removal of 2 bases from V and 1 base from J, the junction contained 3 bases not matched to a gene. The length of the CDR3 is 15 residues. Germline loops: CDR1 GTSNPN, CDR2 SVGIG (reference sequence). CDR3 residues: CAWSKGTGGTDTQYF. DNA for the CDR3: TGTGCCTGGAGTAAAGGGACAGGGGGCACAGATACGCAGTATTTT. Supplemented by reference TRBV30 and TRBJ2-3, the full variable domain reads SQTIHQWPATLVQPVGSPLSLECTVEGTSNPNLYWYRQAAGRGLQLLFYSVGIGQISSEVPQNLSASRPQDRQFILSSKKLLLSDSGFYLCAWSKGTGGTDTQYFGPGTRLTVL.

This clonotype was recorded only once. This is likely a read error, given that the CDR3 carries no conserved phenylalanine or tryptophan at its end. The chain uses TRBV12-3 or TRBV12-4 and TRBJ1-2; no reliable D call. The CDR3 runs 11 residues. Trimming left V 1 base short and J 8 bases short, with 5 bases between. The CDR3 spells CASSLGFGYTL. The CDR3 region has the DNA TGTGCCAGCAGTTTAGGGTTCGGCTACACCCTC.

In its sample, this clonotype was seen a few times. The chain employs TRBV5-1 and TRBJ1-1, with D uncertain. This CDR3 spans 14 amino acids. Germline V gene data show CDR1 as SGHRS and CDR2 as YFSETQ. Between the trimmed V and J ends, which lost 4 bases and 3 bases, there was a span of 13 bases. DNA for the CDR3: TGCGCCAGCAGCCGGGATCCCGGGGACACTGAAGCTTTCTTT. Amino acid sequence: CASSRDPGDTEAFF. Looking up the rest from reference TRBV5-1 and TRBJ1-1 gives the full variable domain: KAGVTQTPRYLIKTRGQQVTLSCSPISGHRSVSWYQQTPGQGLQFLFEYFSETQRNKGNFPGRFSGRQFSNSRSEMNVSTLELGDSALYLCASSRDPGDTEAFFGQGTRLTVV.

This clonotype was seen more than once but under ten times. The chain has TRBV5-4 and TRBJ2-1; the D is unclear. Trimming left V 0 bases short and J 8 bases short, with 9 bases between. The germline V gene has CDR1 SGHNT and CDR2 YYREEE (reference sequence). This CDR3 contains 13 residues. CDR3 loop: CASSLERRDEQFF. The CDR3 nucleotides are TGTGCCAGCAGCTTGGAAAGAAGGGATGAGCAGTTCTTC.

There are many counts of this clonotype. The chain employs TRBV18 and TRBJ1-3; D remains unclear. Trimming took 0 bases from V and 4 from J, leaving 13 bases between them. Germline loops: CDR1 KGHSH, CDR2 LQKENI. The length of the CDR3 is 16 residues. Here the CDR3 reads CASSPPRAQSGNTIYF. The CDR3 nucleotides read TGTGCCAGCTCACCACCGCGGGCCCAATCCGGAAACACCATATATTTT.

The sample holds a few counts of this clonotype. The J gene is TRBJ1-4, the V gene TRBV5-8, with no clear D. V was clipped by 1 base and J by 5 bases, with 9 bases between them. This CDR3 spans 14 amino acids. CDR1 and CDR2 (germline): SGHTS, YDEGEE. CDR3 nucleotides: TGTGCCAGCAGCTTGTTGACTTCAAATGAAAAACTGTTTTTT. It codes for CASSLLTSNEKLFF.

This clonotype has at least ten counts. Since no conserved phenylalanine or tryptophan closes the CDR3, a read error is the likely cause. It is unclear where the CDR3 begins or ends on the DNA, so no DNA is shown, and the CDR3 is as TCRdb lists it. The chain has TRBV2 and TRBJ2-1. CDR1 SNHLY and CDR2 FYNNEI come from the germline V gene. The CDR3 has 11 residues if both end residues are counted. Here the CDR3 reads CASSEAGPHRL.

This clonotype was counted between two and nine times. This rearrangement joins TRBV2 to TRBJ1-5, with no clear D. Trimming cost V 4 bases and J 3 bases, with 10 bases left between them. CDR3 size: 14 residues. Germline V gene data show CDR1 as SNHLY and CDR2 as FYNNEI. The CDR3 loop is CASSVIGINQPQHF. CDR3 nucleotide sequence: TGTGCCAGCAGTGTGATCGGGATCAATCAGCCCCAGCATTTT.

This clonotype was counted only a few times. The rearrangement joins TRBV6-5 to TRBJ1-1; D is perhaps TRBD1 (6 bases). This CDR3 region has 13 residues. Per the germline V gene, CDR1 is MNHEY and CDR2 is SVGAGI. V gave up 6 bases and J gave up 4 bases, with 12 bases separating them. CDR3 amino acids: CASSPRGGTEAFF. The CDR3 bases are TGTGCCAGCAGCCCTAGAGGGGGCACTGAAGCTTTCTTT.

The CDR3 region has the DNA TGCAGCGTGACAGGGAGCTCCTACAATGAGCAGTTCTTC. As protein: CSVTGSSYNEQFF. The V call is TRBV29-1, the J call TRBJ2-1; 7 bases are a match to TRBD1. The ends lost 6 bases at V and 0 bases at J; junction bases unmatched: 2. The germline CDR1 and CDR2 sequences are SQVTM and ANQGSEA. The CDR3 spans 13 residues.

The chain links TRBV7-6 to TRBJ1-4; D not resolved. Germline CDR1 and CDR2: SGHVS and FNYEAQ. The V and J ends lost 3 bases and 0 bases respectively, with 14 bases between them. CDR3 size: 17 residues. The CDR3 is CASSFQGAGATNEKLFF. DNA of the CDR3: TGTGCCAGCAGCTTTCAAGGCGCTGGGGCAACTAATGAAAAACTGTTTTTT. The entire variable domain, with the rest obtained from reference TRBV7-6 and TRBJ1-4, is as follows: GAGVSQSPRYKVTKRGQDVALRCDPISGHVSLYWYRQALGQGPEFLTYFNYEAQQDKSGLPNDRFSAERPEGSISTLTIQRTEQRDSAMYRCASSFQGAGATNEKLFFGSGTQLSVL.

This clonotype has a count of ten or more. The V call is TRBV29-1, the J call TRBJ2-5; 7 nucleotides match TRBD2. CDR1 is SQVTM, CDR2 ANQGSEA, per germline. The CDR3 is 14 amino acids. CDR3 bases: TGCAGTTTTCTTCATCTTAGCGGGCAAGAGACCCAGTACTTC. This codes for CSFLHLSGQETQYF.

This chain joins TRBV6-5 and TRBJ1-5, with D possibly matching TRBD1 (6 bases). Per germline, CDR1 MNHEY and CDR2 SVGAGI. The CDR3 runs 14 residues. Trimming removed 5 bases from V and 2 bases from J, with 10 bases in between. As DNA, the CDR3 is TGTGCCAGCAGTACCAGGGGAGGCAATCAGCCCCAGCATTTT. This sequence encodes CASSTRGGNQPQHF.

The chain has TRBV7-3 and TRBJ2-2; D possibly corresponds to TRBD2 (5 bases). V was shortened by 5 bases and J by 6 bases, with 10 bases between the two germline ends. CDR3 length: 13 residues. Germline-derived CDR1 and CDR2 are SGHTA and FQGTGA. The CDR3 nucleotides read TGTGCCAGCAGCACGACCGGGGCCGGGGAGCTGTTTTTT. Translation: CASSTTGAGELFF.

This clonotype was picked up many times. This chain joins TRBV2 and TRBJ1-2, with 7 bases matching TRBD1. The CDR3 has 15 amino acids. J was trimmed by 4 bases and V by 3 bases; bases with no gene match: 8. The germline gives CDR1 SNHLY, CDR2 FYNNEI. The CDR3 spells CASSDGPGGSYGYTF. As DNA, the CDR3 is TGTGCCAGCAGTGACGGTCCAGGGGGGAGCTATGGCTACACCTTC.

The chain carries TRBV7-2 and TRBJ2-1; 11 bases fit TRBD2. The V and J ends lost 4 bases and 7 bases, in that order; junction bases with no gene match: 9. From germline, CDR1 is SGHTA and CDR2 FQGNSA. This CDR3 contains 16 residues. Here the CDR3 reads CASSSAFSGGANEQFF. CDR3 nucleotide sequence: TGTGCCAGCAGCTCAGCTTTTAGCGGGGGGGCTAATGAGCAGTTCTTC.

This clonotype was seen only a few times. The chain has TRBV20-1 and TRBJ2-2; 12 bases align to TRBD2. J gave up 2 bases and V 5 bases, and 21 bases lay outside the gene matches. The CDR3 extends over 21 amino acids. CDR1 is DFQATT, CDR2 SNEGSKA, per germline (reference sequence). CDR3 region: CSARRARGLAGPPPNTGELFF. The CDR3 DNA reads as TGCAGTGCTCGAAGAGCGAGGGGACTAGCGGGTCCACCCCCAAACACCGGGGAGCTGTTTTTT.

The J gene is TRBJ2-3, the V gene TRBV6-2 or TRBV6-3; 11 positions agree with TRBD2. CDR1 MNHEY and CDR2 SVGEGT come from the germline V gene. Trimming cost V 4 bases and J 5 bases; bases outside gene matches: 5. This CDR3 has 15 residues. The CDR3 reads CASSSGLAAEDTQYF. The CDR3 bases are TGTGCCAGCAGTTCGGGACTAGCGGCGGAAGATACGCAGTATTTT.

The table lists this clonotype with a few counts. The gene calls are TRBV18 and TRBJ2-7; 9 positions match TRBD1. V lost 3 bases and J lost 5; bases outside the gene matches: 5. This CDR3 is 14 amino acids long. Per the germline V gene, CDR1 is KGHSH and CDR2 is LQKENI. The CDR3 spells CASSPGQGPHEQYF. The CDR3 DNA sequence: TGTGCCAGCTCACCGGGACAGGGCCCTCACGAGCAGTACTTC.

The chain combines TRBV7-6 with TRBJ2-5; tentative D call: TRBD1 (6 bases). The CDR3 runs 17 residues. Between the trimmed V and J ends, which lost 3 bases and 3 bases, there was a span of 20 bases. Germline CDR1 SGHVS, CDR2 FNYEAQ. The CDR3 region is CASSLDIPQGIEETQYF. The CDR3 DNA follows: TGTGCCAGCAGCTTGGACATCCCACAGGGAATTGAAGAGACCCAGTACTTC.